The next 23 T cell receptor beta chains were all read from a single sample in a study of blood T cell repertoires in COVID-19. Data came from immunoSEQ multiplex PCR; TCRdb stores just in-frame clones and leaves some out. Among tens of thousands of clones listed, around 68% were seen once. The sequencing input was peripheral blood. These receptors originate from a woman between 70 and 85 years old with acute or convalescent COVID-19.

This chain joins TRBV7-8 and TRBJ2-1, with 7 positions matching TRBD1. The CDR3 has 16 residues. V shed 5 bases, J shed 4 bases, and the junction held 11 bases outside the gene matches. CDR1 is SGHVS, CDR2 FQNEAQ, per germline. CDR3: CASSPPGGRFYNEQFF. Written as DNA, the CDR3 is TGTGCCAGCAGCCCACCAGGGGGTAGATTTTACAATGAGCAGTTCTTC. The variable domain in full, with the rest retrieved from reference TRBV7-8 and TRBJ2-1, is GAGVSQSPRYKVAKRGQDVALRCDPISGHVSLFWYQQALGQGPEFLTYFQNEAQLDKSGLPSDRFFAERPEGSVSTLKIQRTQQEDSAVYLCASSPPGGRFYNEQFFGPGTRLTVL.

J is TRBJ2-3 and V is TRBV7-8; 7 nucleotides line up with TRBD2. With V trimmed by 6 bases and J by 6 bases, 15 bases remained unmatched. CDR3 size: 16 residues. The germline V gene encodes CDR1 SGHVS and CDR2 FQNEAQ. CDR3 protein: CASRAEGLFLADTQYF. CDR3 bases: TGTGCCAGCAGGGCTGAGGGACTATTCTTAGCCGATACGCAGTATTTT.

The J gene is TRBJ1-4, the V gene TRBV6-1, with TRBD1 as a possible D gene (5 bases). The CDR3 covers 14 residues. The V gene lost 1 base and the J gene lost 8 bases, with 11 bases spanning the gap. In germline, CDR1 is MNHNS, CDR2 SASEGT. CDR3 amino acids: CASSEVVQVEKLFF. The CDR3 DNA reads TGTGCCAGCAGTGAAGTGGTACAGGTCGAAAAACTGTTTTTT.

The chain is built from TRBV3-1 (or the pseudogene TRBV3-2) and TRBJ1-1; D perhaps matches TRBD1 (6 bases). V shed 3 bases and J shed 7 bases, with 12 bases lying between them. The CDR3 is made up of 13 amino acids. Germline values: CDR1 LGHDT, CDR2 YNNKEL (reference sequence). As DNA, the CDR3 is TGTGCCAGCAGCCATGCAGGGGAATTTGAAGCTTTCTTT. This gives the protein CASSHAGEFEAFF.

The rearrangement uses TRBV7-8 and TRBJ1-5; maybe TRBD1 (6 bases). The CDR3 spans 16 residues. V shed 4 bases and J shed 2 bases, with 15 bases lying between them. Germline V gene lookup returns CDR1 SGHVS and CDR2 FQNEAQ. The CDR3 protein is CASSSTGKGGNQPQHF. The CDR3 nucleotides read TGTGCCAGCAGCTCTACAGGGAAGGGAGGCAATCAGCCCCAGCATTTT.

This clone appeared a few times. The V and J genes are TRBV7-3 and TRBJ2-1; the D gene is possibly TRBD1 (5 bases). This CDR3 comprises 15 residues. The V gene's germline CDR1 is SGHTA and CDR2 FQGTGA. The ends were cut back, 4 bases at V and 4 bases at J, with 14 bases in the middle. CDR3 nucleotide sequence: TGTGCCAGCAGCTCCGGTGGGCAGGGATACAATGAGCAGTTCTTC. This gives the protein CASSSGGQGYNEQFF.

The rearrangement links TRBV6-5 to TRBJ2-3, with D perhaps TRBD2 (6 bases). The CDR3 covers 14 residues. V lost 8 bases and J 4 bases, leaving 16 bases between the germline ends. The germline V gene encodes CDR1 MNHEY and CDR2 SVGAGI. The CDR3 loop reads CASRSRAGPDTQYF. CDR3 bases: TGTGCCAGCCGGTCTCGGGCGGGGCCAGATACGCAGTATTTT.

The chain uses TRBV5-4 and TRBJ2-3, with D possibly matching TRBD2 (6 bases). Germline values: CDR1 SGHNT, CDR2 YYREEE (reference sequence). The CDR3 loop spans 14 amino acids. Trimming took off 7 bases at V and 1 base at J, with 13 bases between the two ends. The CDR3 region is CASRGGIGTDTQYF. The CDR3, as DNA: TGTGCCAGCCGCGGAGGGATTGGCACAGATACGCAGTATTTT.

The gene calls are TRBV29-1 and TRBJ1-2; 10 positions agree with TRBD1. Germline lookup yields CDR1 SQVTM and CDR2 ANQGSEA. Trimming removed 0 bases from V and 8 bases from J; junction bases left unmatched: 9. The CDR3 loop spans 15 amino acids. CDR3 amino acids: CSVEDFGTGVDGYTF. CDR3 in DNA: TGCAGCGTTGAAGATTTTGGGACAGGGGTGGACGGCTACACCTTC.

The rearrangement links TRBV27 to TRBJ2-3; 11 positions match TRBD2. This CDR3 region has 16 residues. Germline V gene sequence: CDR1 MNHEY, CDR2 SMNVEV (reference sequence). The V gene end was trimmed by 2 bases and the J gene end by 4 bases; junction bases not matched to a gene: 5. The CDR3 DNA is TGTGCCAGCAGTTTACTAGCGGGGGGCCTGGCAGATACGCAGTATTTT. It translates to CASSLLAGGLADTQYF.

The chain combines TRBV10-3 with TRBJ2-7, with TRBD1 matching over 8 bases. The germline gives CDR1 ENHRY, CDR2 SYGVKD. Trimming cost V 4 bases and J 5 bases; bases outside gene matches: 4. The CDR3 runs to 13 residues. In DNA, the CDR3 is TGTGCCATCAGTGGGCGACAGGGGAACGAGCAGTACTTC. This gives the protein CAISGRQGNEQYF.

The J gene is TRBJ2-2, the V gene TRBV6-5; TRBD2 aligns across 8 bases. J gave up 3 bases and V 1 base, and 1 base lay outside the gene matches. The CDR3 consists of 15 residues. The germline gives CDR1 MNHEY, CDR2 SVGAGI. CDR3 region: CASSYLREDTGELFF. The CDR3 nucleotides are TGTGCCAGCAGTTACTTGCGGGAGGACACCGGGGAGCTGTTTTTT.

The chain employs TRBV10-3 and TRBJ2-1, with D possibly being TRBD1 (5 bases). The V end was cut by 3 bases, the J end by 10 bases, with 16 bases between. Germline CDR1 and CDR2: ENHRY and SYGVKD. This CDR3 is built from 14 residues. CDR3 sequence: CAISETGGLTEQFF. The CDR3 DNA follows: TGTGCCATCAGTGAAACAGGCGGTTTGACAGAGCAGTTCTTC.

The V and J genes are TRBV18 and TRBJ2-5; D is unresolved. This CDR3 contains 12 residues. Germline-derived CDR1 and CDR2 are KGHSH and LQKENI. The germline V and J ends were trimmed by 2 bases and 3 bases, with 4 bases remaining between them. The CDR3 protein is CASSPEEETQYF. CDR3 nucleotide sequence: TGTGCCAGCTCACCAGAGGAAGAGACCCAGTACTTC.

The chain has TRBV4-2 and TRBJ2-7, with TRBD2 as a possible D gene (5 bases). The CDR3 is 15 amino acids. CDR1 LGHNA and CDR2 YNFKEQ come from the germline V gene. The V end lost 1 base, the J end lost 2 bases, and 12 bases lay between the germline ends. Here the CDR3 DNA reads TGTGCCAGCAGCCAAGGTAATAGCGATACCTACGAGCAGTACTTC. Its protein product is CASSQGNSDTYEQYF.

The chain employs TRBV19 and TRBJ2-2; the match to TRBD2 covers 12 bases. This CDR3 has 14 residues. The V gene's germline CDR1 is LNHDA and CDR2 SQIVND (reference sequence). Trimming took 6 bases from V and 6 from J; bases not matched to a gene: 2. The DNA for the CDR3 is TGTGCCAGTAGCAGACTAGCGGGGGCCGGGGAGCTGTTTTTT. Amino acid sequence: CASSRLAGAGELFF.

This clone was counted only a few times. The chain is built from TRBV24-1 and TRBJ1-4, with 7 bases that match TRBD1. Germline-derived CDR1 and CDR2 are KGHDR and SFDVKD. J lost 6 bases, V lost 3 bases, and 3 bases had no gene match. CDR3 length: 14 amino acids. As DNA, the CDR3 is TGTGCCACCAGTGATAAGGGGGCGGATGAAAAACTGTTTTTT. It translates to CATSDKGADEKLFF.

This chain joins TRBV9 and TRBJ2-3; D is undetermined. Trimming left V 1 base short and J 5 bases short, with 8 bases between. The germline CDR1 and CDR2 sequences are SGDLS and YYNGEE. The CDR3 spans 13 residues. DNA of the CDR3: TGTGCCAGCAGCGTATCTAGTGGAGATACGCAGTATTTT. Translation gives CASSVSSGDTQYF.

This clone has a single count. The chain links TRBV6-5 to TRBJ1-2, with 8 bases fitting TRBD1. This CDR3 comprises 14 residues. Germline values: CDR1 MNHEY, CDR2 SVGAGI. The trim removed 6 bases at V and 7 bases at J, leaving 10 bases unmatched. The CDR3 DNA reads TGTGCCAGCAGAGAGGGACAGGAAGGCTCTGGCTACACCTTC. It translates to CASREGQEGSGYTF.

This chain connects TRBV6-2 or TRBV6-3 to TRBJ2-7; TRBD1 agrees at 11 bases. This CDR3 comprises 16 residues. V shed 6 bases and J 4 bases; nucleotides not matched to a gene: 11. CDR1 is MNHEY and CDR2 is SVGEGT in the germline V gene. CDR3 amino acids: CASSHFGQGAMYEQYF. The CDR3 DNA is TGTGCCAGCAGCCACTTCGGACAGGGGGCTATGTACGAGCAGTACTTC.

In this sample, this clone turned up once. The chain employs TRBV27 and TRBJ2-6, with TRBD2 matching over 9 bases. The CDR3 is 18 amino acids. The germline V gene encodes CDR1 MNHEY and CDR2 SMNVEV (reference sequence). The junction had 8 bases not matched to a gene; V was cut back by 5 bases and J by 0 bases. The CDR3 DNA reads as TGTGCCAGCAGTGAGGCTAGCGGGACCCTCTCTGGGGCCAACGTCCTGACTTTC. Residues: CASSEASGTLSGANVLTF.

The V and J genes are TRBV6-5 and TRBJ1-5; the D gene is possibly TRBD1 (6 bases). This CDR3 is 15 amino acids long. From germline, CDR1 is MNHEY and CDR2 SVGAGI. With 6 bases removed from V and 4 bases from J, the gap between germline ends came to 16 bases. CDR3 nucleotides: TGTGCCAGCAGCCGGGACAATGGTGGTAATCAGCCCCAGCATTTT. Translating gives CASSRDNGGNQPQHF.

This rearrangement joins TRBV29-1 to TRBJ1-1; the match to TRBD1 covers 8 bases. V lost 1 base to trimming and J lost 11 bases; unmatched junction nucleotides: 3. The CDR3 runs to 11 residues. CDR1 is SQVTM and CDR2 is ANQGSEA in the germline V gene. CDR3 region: CSVEAPGGAFF. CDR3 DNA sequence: TGCAGCGTTGAAGCCCCAGGGGGCGCTTTCTTT.